This paragraph reports one TCR beta chain. Antigen unknown. These data are taken from a study of post-analysis software for immune sequencing data. Study summary: There were relapsing-remitting, secondary progressive and progressive-relapsing multiple sclerosis among the disease courses included.

The V gene end was trimmed by 4 bases and the J gene end by 1 base; junction bases not matched to a gene: 14. The germline CDR1 and CDR2 sequences are MDHEN and SYDVKM. CDR3 length: 19 residues. Study observations and caveats: F measure grouped same-batch samples tightly together. About 5 TRBV segments occurring more often in patients than controls included TRBV5-6, TRBV5-1 and TRBV20-1. Compared against controls, patients with multiple sclerosis displayed significantly lower normalized Chao1 diversity.

cDNA libraries of TCR beta carried unique molecular identifiers. Input of about 0.85 to 10 million T cells yielded a few hundred thousand cDNA molecules. One entry per CDR3 protein results from TCRdb running MiXCR on the PCR reads. This sample has about 500,000 distinct CDR3 sequences; around 40% occur once, and the top ten carry 9.5% to 13%. The gene calls are TRBV28 and TRBJ2-3, with 10 bases matching TRBD2. The receptor's source is a girl aged 5-17 years with multiple sclerosis. The sample was blood. The CDR3 sequence is CASSSIYGLAEMGTDTQYF. The CDR3 DNA reads as TGTGCCAGCAGTTCCATCTACGGACTAGCGGAGATGGGCACAGATACGCAGTATTTT.